This TCR beta chain was retrieved from a study of blood T cell repertoires in COVID-19. Study background: T cells, B-cell-depleted T cells, or PBMCs provided the cDNA or gDNA that served as material.

Germline loops: CDR1 MNHEY, CDR2 SMNVEV (reference sequence). V was pared by 4 bases and J by 0 bases, with 10 bases between. This CDR3 has 16 amino acids. Authors' processing steps: By means of reference gene primer amplification, nucleated cell counts were estimated. Sequencing used immunoSEQ multiplex PCR; TCRdb keeps in-frame clones, though not all of them. For V, J and clone size, that table is used; D and trimming come from the DNA. The table has approximately 90,000 clones, 81% seen once. The TCR comes from a man aged 55 to 70 with acute or convalescent COVID-19. This chain joins TRBV27 and TRBJ2-6, with a tentative D call TRBD1 (5 bases). The sequenced sample was peripheral blood. CDR3 bases: TGTGCCAGCAGTTCCCAGGGATTCTCTGGGGCCAACGTCCTGACTTTC. Translating it yields CASSSQGFSGANVLTF.